This T cell receptor beta chain is drawn from a study of T cells after yellow fever vaccination (dated by TCRdb to the late 2010s). As for the study more broadly: Libraries from fractions with low cell numbers were prepared with the SMART-Seq v4 Ultra Low Input RNA kit. The cohort comprised two healthy male donors, one aged 18 to 29 and one aged 30 to 40 years. Blood was drawn at multiple timepoints before and after primary and secondary immunization, with bulk PBMC replicates and cell subsets isolated. Bulk TCR alpha and beta repertoires were sequenced longitudinally to track T-cell clones before and after primary and booster YFV17D yellow fever vaccination.

Overall study results and their limits: Only two donors were included in the study, so the extent to which the findings can be generalized is limited. A small fraction of clonotypes appeared in both the CD4 and CD8 compartments, likely as a result of convergent recombination. FACS-sorted repertoires could contain abundant contaminating clonotypes from the bulk population, so computational filtering was required. Compared with the primary T-cell response, the secondary T-cell response was faster but weaker, reaching its peak on day 5 rather than on day 15. Most clones expanded after primary vaccination were re-detected after the booster (almost 97% of CD4 and about nine tenths of CD8), suggesting broad memory maintenance.

Points on this clonotype: Its antigen specificity is not known. Base qualities are not recorded, but no much larger clone differs from it by a single base.

The intended sense of this specimen's treatment or condition label: live attenuated yellow fever vaccine strain. PBMCs were isolated from peripheral blood using a standard Ficoll-Paque protocol. Dynabeads CD4 and CD8 positive selection kits were used to isolate the CD4 and CD8 T-cell fractions. RNA was extracted with TriZol from bulk PBMCs, CD4 and CD8 fractions, and dextramer-positive and dextramer-negative fractions. A distance of 16 bases separates the germline ends of V and J, which lose 8 bases and 8 bases respectively. From cysteine to phenylalanine, the CDR3 is 12 amino acids long. Only the CDR3 DNA is retained, 36 bases long and in frame from the first base. CDR1 and CDR2, looked up from the germline V gene (reference sequence), are DFQATT and SNEGSKA. Synthesis of TCR cDNA relied on 5'RACE template switching, a step that introduced a universal primer site along with unique molecular identifiers. Priming of cDNA synthesis was performed from both the TCR alpha and TCR beta constant segments. Libraries were amplified in two PCR steps, with sample barcodes and sequencing adapters added in the second step. Sequencing of libraries was done on Illumina HiSeq 2500 (2x100 bp) or NovaSeq (2x150 bp). In the paper's pipeline: MIGEC was used to demultiplex reads and collapse the reads into UMI consensus sequences, and MiXCR was used for V(D)J alignment. Clonotypes responding to the vaccine were identified with edgeR on replicate PBMC samples, with the criteria of FDR below 0.01 and a log2 fold change above 5 up to day 15. Each bulk clonotype was labeled CD4 or CD8 based on which sequenced repertoire, CD4 or CD8, contained the clonotype at higher abundance. TCRdb reanalyzed the raw reads on its own, using fastp at Q25 for trimming and MiXCR for clone calling, and kept in-frame beta chains. Rows with a matching CDR3 protein are joined into one entry that keeps the most common DNA and genes. It is TCRdb's table, rather than the study itself, that gives the V and J calls and clone size. The sample records approximately 70,000 distinct CDR3 sequences, around 7.9% of which are singletons. Together, the top ten hold approximately 29% of the sample.

The TCR was taken from a man between 18 and 35 years old who received the YFV17D yellow fever vaccine. The sequences come from CD8+ T cells sorted from PBMCs, collected less than 11 days after the first yellow fever vaccination. The chain was built from TRBV20-1 and TRBJ2-1, with a tentative D gene TRBD2 over 5 matching bases. The DNA sequence reads TGCAGTACCCCGAGACGGACTGATGAGCAGTTCTTC. Its protein product is CSTPRRTDEQFF.